This is a list of T cell receptor beta chains from one sample in a study of cytomegalovirus exposure and HLA in healthy donors. Only in-frame clones appear in the TCRdb table, and some are missing; sequencing was by immunoSEQ multiplex PCR. Of 150,000 to 180,000 clones listed, more than 75% are singletons. Specimen: PBMCs. These receptor sequences come from a woman aged 18-29 years in good health and CMV-seronegative. Both conserved end residues are part of each CDR3. The order of the fields is J gene, clone size, V gene, D gene, CDR3 protein, CDR3 DNA. A D gene is named only where the DNA matches it firmly. The size field is filled for only some rows; it gives once, few, many or a size class.

TRBJ2-1,few,TRBV7-9,TRBD1,CSSSPRLVTGVGEQFF,TGTTCCAGCAGCCCCCGTCTAGTGACAGGGGTCGGTGAGCAGTTCTTC
TRBJ2-7,-,TRBV6-5,TRBD2,CASRRGGRGEQYF,TGTGCCAGCAGGCGGGGGGGCCGGGGGGAGCAGTACTTC
TRBJ2-6,-,TRBV11-2,TRBD1,CASSFPGTGRSGANVLTF,TGTGCCAGCAGCTTTCCCGGGACAGGGAGATCAGGGGCCAACGTCCTGACTTTC
TRBJ1-1,-,TRBV28,TRBD1,CASSLSGTGSGAFF,TGTGCCAGCAGTTTATCGGGGACAGGTTCCGGGGCTTTCTTT
TRBJ2-5,-,TRBV11-3,-,CASSLEGRGSQETQYF,TGTGCCAGCAGCTTAGAAGGACGGGGGAGCCAAGAGACCCAGTACTTC
TRBJ2-7,-,TRBV9,TRBD1,CASSAPGTGGEQYF,TGTGCCAGCAGCGCCCCCGGGACAGGCGGCGAGCAGTACTTC
TRBJ2-6,-,TRBV11-2,TRBD1,CASSVTGGAGANVLTF,TGTGCCAGCAGCGTCACAGGGGGTGCTGGGGCCAACGTCCTGACTTTC
TRBJ2-5,-,TRBV21-1,-,CASSKPEQYF,TGTGCCAGCAGCAAACCGGAGCAGTACTTC
TRBJ1-2,-,TRBV7-9,-,CASSLRTGIRNYGYTF,TGTGCCAGCAGCTTACGTACAGGGATTAGGAACTATGGCTACACCTTC
TRBJ2-7,-,TRBV28,-,CASSFLRGYEQYF,TGTGCCAGCAGTTTTTTGCGGGGCTACGAGCAGTACTTC
TRBJ1-1,-,TRBV7-9,-,CASSLGQGRKGIEAFF,TGTGCCAGCAGCTTAGGGCAAGGGAGGAAGGGGATTGAAGCTTTCTTT
TRBJ2-2,-,TRBV7-2,-,CASSLGRAGELFF,TGTGCCAGCAGCTTAGGCAGGGCCGGGGAGCTGTTTTTT
TRBJ1-5,-,TRBV9,-,CASSPGDQPQHF,TGTGCCAGCAGCCCCGGGGATCAGCCCCAGCATTTT
TRBJ2-1,-,TRBV2,TRBD1,CASSGDRLDEQFF,TGTGCCAGCAGTGGGGACAGACTGGATGAGCAGTTCTTC
TRBJ1-2,-,TRBV7-9,-,CASSSIDGYGYTF,TGTGCCAGCAGCTCAATAGACGGGTATGGCTACACCTTC
TRBJ2-3,-,TRBV30,TRBD2,CAWSSAGGPTDTQYF,TGTGCCTGGAGTAGCGCGGGAGGGCCCACAGATACGCAGTATTTT
TRBJ2-7,-,TRBV6-1,TRBD1,CASSRTGVPYEQYF,TGTGCCAGCAGCCGGACAGGGGTTCCCTACGAGCAGTACTTC
TRBJ1-2,-,TRBV7-3,-,CASSFGGGNGYTF,TGTGCCAGCAGCTTTGGGGGGGGCAATGGCTACACCTTC
TRBJ2-1,-,TRBV7-9,TRBD1,CASSNLGTGGPNEQFF,TGTGCCAGCAGCAACCTAGGGACAGGGGGCCCCAATGAGCAGTTCTTC
TRBJ2-3,-,TRBV4-1,-,CASSGANRDTDTQYF,TGCGCCAGCAGCGGAGCGAATCGGGACACAGATACGCAGTATTTT
TRBJ2-1,-,TRBV30,-,CAWRPLSPGGNEQFF,TGTGCCTGGAGACCACTTTCTCCCGGGGGCAATGAGCAGTTCTTC
TRBJ2-7,-,TRBV5-5,TRBD1,CASSNWGGDRGGEQYF,TGTGCCAGCAGCAACTGGGGTGGGGACAGGGGAGGCGAGCAGTACTTC
TRBJ2-3,-,TRBV29-1,TRBD2,CSGERGGTDTQYF,TGCAGCGGAGAGCGGGGGGGCACAGATACGCAGTATTTT
TRBJ1-3,-,TRBV28,-,CASSSGTQDSSGNTIYF,TGTGCCAGCTCGTCGGGGACACAGGACAGCTCTGGAAACACCATATATTTT
TRBJ2-3,few,TRBV2,TRBD1,CATQHIKTGGRTDTQYF,TGTGCCACCCAACATATAAAGACAGGGGGACGCACAGATACGCAGTATTTT
TRBJ2-3,-,TRBV27,TRBD2,CASSWEAGGRDTQYF,TGTGCCAGCAGTTGGGAGGCGGGGGGTAGAGATACGCAGTATTTT
TRBJ2-3,-,TRBV9,-,CASSVGPTRTDTQYF,TGTGCCAGCAGCGTAGGCCCCACCCGGACAGATACGCAGTATTTT
TRBJ2-2,once,TRBV28,-,CASSKRAGELFF,TGTGCCAGCAGTAAGAGAGCCGGGGAGCTGTTTTTT
TRBJ2-3,-,TRBV9,-,CASSVSGDTQYF,TGTGCCAGCAGCGTTTCGGGAGATACGCAGTATTTT
TRBJ1-2,-,TRBV28,TRBD1,CAINRDRGSGYTF,TGTGCCATTAACCGGGACAGGGGGTCTGGCTACACCTTC
TRBJ2-2,once,TRBV9,-,CAPPPSTGELFF,TGTGCCCCCCCGCCGAGCACCGGGGAGCTGTTTTTT
TRBJ2-5,-,TRBV5-8,TRBD2,CASSFLSSGYQETQYF,TGTGCCAGCAGCTTTTTGTCTAGCGGATATCAAGAGACCCAGTACTTC
TRBJ2-2,-,TRBV7-2,-,CASSRGAGTGELFF,TGTGCCAGCAGCCGGGGGGCGGGGACCGGGGAGCTGTTTTTT
TRBJ1-4,-,TRBV29-1,-,CSAESGYDEKLFF,TGCAGCGCTGAATCGGGGTATGATGAAAAACTGTTTTTT
TRBJ2-5,-,TRBV9,TRBD2,CASSVGTSGTYQETQYF,TGTGCCAGCAGCGTCGGGACTAGCGGAACTTACCAAGAGACCCAGTACTTC
TRBJ2-5,-,TRBV5-4,TRBD1,CASSFDREETQYF,TGTGCCAGCAGCTTCGACAGGGAAGAGACCCAGTACTTC
TRBJ1-2,-,TRBV7-9,TRBD1,CASSTPGQGFKGYTF,TGTGCCAGCAGCACACCGGGACAGGGTTTTAAGGGCTACACCTTC
TRBJ2-3,few,TRBV5-1,TRBD2,CASSLDSGGLTDTQYF,TGCGCCAGCAGCCTAGATAGCGGGGGGCTCACAGATACGCAGTATTTT
TRBJ2-7,-,TRBV18,-,CASSPQTAGAIYEQYF,TGTGCCAGCTCACCACAGACGGCGGGGGCGATCTACGAGCAGTACTTC
TRBJ2-5,-,TRBV11-1,TRBD1,CASSPGTGSQETQYF,TGTGCCAGCAGCCCCGGGACAGGGTCCCAAGAGACCCAGTACTTC
TRBJ2-1,once,TRBV7-3,-,CASSSSVTGNEQFF,TGTGCCAGCAGCTCCTCCGTTACCGGCAATGAGCAGTTCTTC
TRBJ2-6,-,TRBV7-6,TRBD2,CASSGAGGSGANVLTF,TGTGCCAGCAGCGGGGCGGGGGGTTCTGGGGCCAACGTCCTGACTTTC
TRBJ1-5,-,TRBV5-8,-,CASRDTSPQHF,TGTGCCAGCAGGGACACATCGCCCCAGCATTTT
TRBJ1-5,-,TRBV4-2,-,CASSPGAVDNQPQHF,TGTGCCAGCAGCCCTGGGGCAGTGGACAATCAGCCCCAGCATTTT
TRBJ1-6,-,TRBV19,TRBD1,CASSSTGQGYNSPLHF,TGTGCCAGTAGTTCAACCGGACAGGGCTATAATTCACCCCTCCACTTT
TRBJ2-1,few,TRBV4-3,-,CASSQVSGVRPNEQFF,TGCGCCAGCAGCCAAGTTAGCGGAGTAAGGCCCAATGAGCAGTTCTTC
TRBJ2-7,once,TRBV6-1,-,CASRVDRYAYEQYF,TGTGCCAGCAGAGTCGACAGGTATGCTTACGAGCAGTACTTC
TRBJ1-1,-,TRBV19,-,CASSIYLNGEAFF,TGTGCCAGTAGTATTTATCTGAACGGTGAAGCTTTCTTT
TRBJ2-5,once,TRBV27,TRBD2,CASSLVASGSLETQYF,TGTGCCAGCAGTTTAGTGGCTAGCGGGAGTTTGGAGACCCAGTACTTC